A selection of T cell receptor beta chains follows, all from one sample in a study of shared clonotypes between healthy human individuals. TCRdb keeps only in-frame clones here, not all; method: immunoSEQ multiplex PCR. The sample carries about 490,000 clones, 79% recorded once. The sample comprised PBMCs. The receptors were sampled from a middle-aged woman in good health. Some clones in this sample may be carry-over from other donors' samples. Both conserved end residues are part of each CDR3. A D gene is named only where the DNA matches it firmly. Some rows have no size entry. The others give once, few or many, or a class for an expanded clone.

TRBJ2-7,.,.,TRBV28,TGTGCCAGCAGGCCGACAGGAAACTACGAGCAGTACTTC,CASRPTGNYEQYF
TRBJ2-3,.,TRBD2,TRBV7-9,TGTGCCAGCAGCCGGACTAGCGGGAGCGCTAGCACAGATACGCAGTATTTT,CASSRTSGSASTDTQYF
TRBJ2-7,.,TRBD2,TRBV7-8,TGTGCCAGCAGCACCGGGACTAGCCGCTCCTACGAGCAGTACTTC,CASSTGTSRSYEQYF
TRBJ1-3,.,TRBD1,TRBV6-5,TGTGCCACCAGCCCCCGACAGGGAAGAAACACCATATATTTT,CATSPRQGRNTIYF
TRBJ2-1,once,TRBD2,TRBV6-1,TGTGCCAGCAGTGTTGGCGGGAGTGGCAATGAGCAGTTCTTC,CASSVGGSGNEQFF
TRBJ2-3,.,.,TRBV11-2,TGTGCCAGCAGCTTAGGTTGGGCCGGGCCAGATACGCAGTATTTT,CASSLGWAGPDTQYF
TRBJ1-5,.,.,TRBV27,TGTGCCAGCAGTTTATCGGCCCTCGGTAGGTGGGGCAATCAGCCCCAGCATTTT,CASSLSALGRWGNQPQHF
TRBJ2-1,.,.,TRBV9,TGTGCCAGCAGTAGACAGGGCGGGACCGGCAATGAGCAGTTCTTC,CASSRQGGTGNEQFF
TRBJ2-1,.,.,TRBV19,TGTGCCAGTAGTATGAGACTCCCACCCTACAATGAGCAGTTCTTC,CASSMRLPPYNEQFF
TRBJ2-1,.,TRBD2,TRBV25-1,TGTGCCAGCAGTGAATCAGGGACTAGCCTGGCCAACAATGAGCAGTTCTTC,CASSESGTSLANNEQFF
TRBJ2-5,.,.,TRBV11-3,TGTGCCAGCAGCTTATCCCACCAAGAGACCCAGTACTTC,CASSLSHQETQYF
TRBJ2-7,.,.,TRBV14,TGTGCCAGCAGCCAAGAGGCAGGCGTTATACGGCAGTACTTC,CASSQEAGVIRQYF
TRBJ1-3,.,.,TRBV9,TGTGCCAGCAGCCGTAATCCCGGACAACCGAGCTCTGGAAACACCATATATTTT,CASSRNPGQPSSGNTIYF
TRBJ2-5,.,TRBD1,TRBV14,TGTGCCAGCAGCCAAGGCCTGGACAGGGGCGCAGGGGAGACCCAGTACTTC,CASSQGLDRGAGETQYF
TRBJ1-1,.,TRBD1,TRBV9,TGTGCCAGCAGCGTAGAGGCGAGGGGGCTCACTGAAGCTTTCTTT,CASSVEARGLTEAFF
TRBJ1-1,many,.,TRBV6-5,TGTGCCAGCACCTCGAGGGGGACGGCGACTGAAGCTTTCTTT,CASTSRGTATEAFF
TRBJ2-7,.,.,TRBV6-6,TGTGCCAGCAGTTACTCGCGGGACACCGGGACCAACGAGCAGTACTTC,CASSYSRDTGTNEQYF
TRBJ2-3,.,TRBD2,TRBV7-2,TGTGCCAGCAGCTTAGTTCCAGCGGGGAGCACAGATACGCAGTATTTT,CASSLVPAGSTDTQYF
TRBJ2-1,.,TRBD2,TRBV9,TGTGCCAGCAGCGTAGGGACTAGCGGTTACCAGAGCAATGAGCAGTTCTTC,CASSVGTSGYQSNEQFF
TRBJ1-1,.,.,TRBV19,TGTGCCAGTAGTCAGGGACTGAACACTGAAGCTTTCTTT,CASSQGLNTEAFF
TRBJ2-7,.,.,TRBV5-6,TGTGCCAGCAGCTCGGGCCATCTTAGGGAGCAGTACTTC,CASSSGHLREQYF
TRBJ1-6,.,.,TRBV7-8,TGTGCCAGCAGCTTACGGTATAATTCACCCCTCCACTTT,CASSLRYNSPLHF
TRBJ2-7,.,TRBD1,TRBV14,TGTGCCAGCAGCCATCGACAGGGAATTAGTTACGAGCAGTACTTC,CASSHRQGISYEQYF
TRBJ2-1,.,.,TRBV11-2,TGTGCCAGCAGCTCGTTCGGCGGTCGGGATGAGCAGTTCTTC,CASSSFGGRDEQFF
TRBJ2-7,.,TRBD2,TRBV6-6,TGTGCCAGCAGTCCCAGCGGGGACGAGCAGTACTTC,CASSPSGDEQYF
TRBJ1-1,.,.,TRBV6-5,TGTGCCAGCAGTTACGGGGGGGAGACCGCTGAGACTTTCTTT,CASSYGGETAETFF
TRBJ2-4,.,.,TRBV5-1,TGCGCCAGCAGCTTGGACAGGGCCAAAAACATTCAGTACTTC,CASSLDRAKNIQYF
TRBJ2-5,.,TRBD2,TRBV7-2,TGTGCCAGCAGCCAACGATCAGGACTAGCGCAAGAGACCCAGTACTTC,CASSQRSGLAQETQYF
TRBJ1-2,once,TRBD1,TRBV27,TGTGCCAGCAGTGCCCGACAGGGTCTAAACTATGGCTACACCTTC,CASSARQGLNYGYTF
TRBJ2-3,.,TRBD2,TRBV6-1,TGTGCCAGCAGTGAATTTAGGGCGGGAGCGAGAGATACGCAGTATTTT,CASSEFRAGARDTQYF
TRBJ1-5,.,.,TRBV2,TGTGCCAGCAGCCTCAGGACGGACAATCAGCCCCAGCATTTT,CASSLRTDNQPQHF
TRBJ2-7,.,TRBD2,TRBV28,TGTGCCAGCAGCGCTAGCGGGTTTAACGAGCAGTACTTC,CASSASGFNEQYF
TRBJ2-2,.,TRBD1,TRBV10-3,TGTGCCATCAGCGCGGACAGGGGGAACACCGGGGAGCTGTTTTTT,CAISADRGNTGELFF
TRBJ2-3,.,.,TRBV7-9,TGTGCCAGCAGCTTGTTCTCCACAGATACGCAGTATTTT,CASSLFSTDTQYF
TRBJ2-6,.,.,TRBV7-3,TGTGCCAGCACTATAACCGGGGCCAACGTCCTGACTTTC,CASTITGANVLTF
TRBJ2-2,.,.,TRBV15,TGTGCCACCAGCAGTACGAACACCGGGGAGCTGTTTTTT,CATSSTNTGELFF
TRBJ2-5,.,TRBD2,TRBV6-5,TGTGCCAGCAGCCGGACTAGCGGGAAGCAAGAGACCCAGTACTTC,CASSRTSGKQETQYF
TRBJ1-1,.,.,TRBV7-9,TGTGCCAGCAGCTTAGCGTGGGGGCGTAAAACTGAAGCTTTCTTT,CASSLAWGRKTEAFF
TRBJ2-4,once,TRBD2,TRBV6-5,TGTGCCAGCAGAGGGACTAGCCGAAACATTCAGTACTTC,CASRGTSRNIQYF
TRBJ2-7,few,.,TRBV19,TGTGCCAGTAAAGGCCCACTCTCCTACGAGCAGTACTTC,CASKGPLSYEQYF
TRBJ2-2,.,.,TRBV28,TGTGCCGGCCAGAGGGAGAACACCGGGGAGCTGTTTTTT,CAGQRENTGELFF
TRBJ2-7,.,TRBD1,TRBV7-6,TGTGCCAGCAGCTCTCAAGGGACAGGGGGCTACGAGCAGTACTTC,CASSSQGTGGYEQYF
TRBJ2-1,once,.,TRBV10-3,TGTGCCATCAGTGACAGATCCAATGAGCAGTTCTTC,CAISDRSNEQFF
TRBJ1-5,.,TRBD1,TRBV27,TGTGCCAGCAGTCCATGGACAGGTTATAGCAATCAGCCCCAGCATTTT,CASSPWTGYSNQPQHF
TRBJ2-2,.,TRBD2,TRBV2,TGTGCCAGCAGACCCCAGGGTAGCGGGAGGGCCGGGGAGCTGTTTTTT,CASRPQGSGRAGELFF
TRBJ2-6,.,.,TRBV15,TGTGCCACCAGCACTGGGGGGCGATCCGGGGCCAACGTCCTGACTTTC,CATSTGGRSGANVLTF
TRBJ2-2,.,.,TRBV5-1,TGCGCCAGCAGCGGGGAACAGCCGAACACCGGGGAGCTGTTTTTT,CASSGEQPNTGELFF
TRBJ2-1,.,TRBD2,TRBV7-7,TGTGCTAGCAGCTTAGGGCTAGCGGAGAACAATGAGCAGTTCTTC,CASSLGLAENNEQFF
TRBJ2-3,.,.,TRBV11-2,TGTGCCAGCAGCTTCCATCCAGCCCTCGGCACAGATACGCAGTATTTT,CASSFHPALGTDTQYF
TRBJ2-7,.,TRBD1,TRBV4-2,TGTGCCAGCAGCCGAGGTAGTAGACAGGGGGGGGATTCTCCCTACGAGCAGTACTTC,CASSRGSRQGGDSPYEQYF